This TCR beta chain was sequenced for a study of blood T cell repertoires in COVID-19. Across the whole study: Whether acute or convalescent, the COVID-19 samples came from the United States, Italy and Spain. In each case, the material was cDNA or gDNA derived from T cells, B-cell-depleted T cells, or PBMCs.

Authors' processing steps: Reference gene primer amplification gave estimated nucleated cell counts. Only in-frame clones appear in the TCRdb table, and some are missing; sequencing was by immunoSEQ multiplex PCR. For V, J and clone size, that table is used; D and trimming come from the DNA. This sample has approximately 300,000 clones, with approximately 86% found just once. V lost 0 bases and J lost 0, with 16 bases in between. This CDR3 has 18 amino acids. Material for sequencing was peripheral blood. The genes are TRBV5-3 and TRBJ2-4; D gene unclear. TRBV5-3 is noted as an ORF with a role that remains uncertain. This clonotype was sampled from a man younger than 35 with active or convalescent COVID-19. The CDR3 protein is CARSLEYVEQLAKNIQYF. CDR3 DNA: TGTGCCAGAAGCTTGGAATATGTGGAGCAACTAGCCAAAAACATTCAGTACTTC.